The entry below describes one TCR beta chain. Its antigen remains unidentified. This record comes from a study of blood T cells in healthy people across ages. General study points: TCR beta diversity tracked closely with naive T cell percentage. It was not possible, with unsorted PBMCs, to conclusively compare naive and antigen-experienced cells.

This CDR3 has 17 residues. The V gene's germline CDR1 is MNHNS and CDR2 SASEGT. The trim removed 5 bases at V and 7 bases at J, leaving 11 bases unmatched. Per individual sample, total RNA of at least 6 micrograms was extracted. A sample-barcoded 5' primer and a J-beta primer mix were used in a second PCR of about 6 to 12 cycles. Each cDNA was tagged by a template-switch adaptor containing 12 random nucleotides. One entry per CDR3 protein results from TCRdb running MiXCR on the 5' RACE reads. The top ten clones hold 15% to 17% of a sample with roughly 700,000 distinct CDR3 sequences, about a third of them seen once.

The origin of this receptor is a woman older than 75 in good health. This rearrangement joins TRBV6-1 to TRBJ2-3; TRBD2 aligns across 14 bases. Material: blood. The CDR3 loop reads CASSPRGTSGSSNTQYF. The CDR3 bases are TGTGCCAGCAGTCCCCGTGGGACTAGCGGGAGTTCGAATACGCAGTATTTT.